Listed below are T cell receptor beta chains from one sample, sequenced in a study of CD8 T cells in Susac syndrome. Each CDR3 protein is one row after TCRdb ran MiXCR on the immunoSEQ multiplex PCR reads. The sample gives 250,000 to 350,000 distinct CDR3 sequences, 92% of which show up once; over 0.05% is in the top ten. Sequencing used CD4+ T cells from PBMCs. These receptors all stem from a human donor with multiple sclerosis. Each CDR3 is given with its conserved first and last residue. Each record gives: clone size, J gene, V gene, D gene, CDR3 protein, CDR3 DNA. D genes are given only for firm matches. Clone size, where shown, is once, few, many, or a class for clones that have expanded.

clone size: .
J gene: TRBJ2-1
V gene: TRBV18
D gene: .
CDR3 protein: CASSPVFGEGSSYNEQFF
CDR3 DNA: TGTGCCAGCTCACCTGTCTTCGGAGAGGGTAGCTCCTACAATGAGCAGTTCTTC

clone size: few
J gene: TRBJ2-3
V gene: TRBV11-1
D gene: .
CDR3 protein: CASSLSGTDTQYF
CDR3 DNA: TGTGCCAGCAGCTTATCAGGTACAGATACGCAGTATTTT

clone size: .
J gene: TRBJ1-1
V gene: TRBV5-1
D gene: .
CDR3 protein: CASRQDPFETEAFF
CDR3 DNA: TGCGCCAGCCGTCAAGACCCCTTCGAGACTGAAGCTTTCTTT

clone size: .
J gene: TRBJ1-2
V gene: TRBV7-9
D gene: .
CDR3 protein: CASSQVWPPGYTF
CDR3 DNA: TGTGCCAGCAGCCAAGTCTGGCCGCCGGGCTACACCTTC

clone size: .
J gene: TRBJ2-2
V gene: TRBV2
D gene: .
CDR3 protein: CASRPPSVANTGELFF
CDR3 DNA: TGTGCCAGCAGGCCCCCGTCGGTTGCGAACACCGGGGAGCTGTTTTTT

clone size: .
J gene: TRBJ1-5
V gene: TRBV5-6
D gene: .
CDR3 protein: CASSLAAVDQPQHF
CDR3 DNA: TGTGCCAGCAGCTTGGCCGCAGTAGATCAGCCCCAGCATTTT

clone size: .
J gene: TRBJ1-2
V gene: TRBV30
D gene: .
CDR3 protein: CAWSTRQYGYTF
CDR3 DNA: TGTGCCTGGAGTACCCGACAGTATGGCTACACCTTC

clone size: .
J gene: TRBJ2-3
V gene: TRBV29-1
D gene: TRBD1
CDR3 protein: CSADRGSSTDTQYF
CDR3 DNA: TGCAGCGCTGACAGGGGCTCCTCCACAGATACGCAGTATTTT

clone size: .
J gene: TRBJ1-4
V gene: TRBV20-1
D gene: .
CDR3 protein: CSAPTTGNEKLFF
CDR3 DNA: TGCAGTGCTCCAACTACAGGAAATGAAAAACTGTTTTTT

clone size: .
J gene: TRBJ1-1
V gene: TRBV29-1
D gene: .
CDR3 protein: CSVRVTQFPGTEAFF
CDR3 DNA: TGCAGCGTTCGAGTTACCCAATTCCCGGGCACTGAAGCTTTCTTT

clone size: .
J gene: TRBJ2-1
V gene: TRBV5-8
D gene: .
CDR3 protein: CASSWAPSRNEQFF
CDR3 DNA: TGTGCCAGCAGCTGGGCCCCGTCTCGAAATGAGCAGTTCTTC

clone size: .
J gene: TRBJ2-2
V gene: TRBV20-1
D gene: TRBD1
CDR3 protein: CSARPGGNTGELFF
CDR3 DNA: TGCAGTGCTAGACCAGGGGGCAACACCGGGGAGCTGTTTTTT

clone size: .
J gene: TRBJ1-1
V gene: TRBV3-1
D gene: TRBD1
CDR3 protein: CASSPGTGANTEAFF
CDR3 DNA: TGTGCCAGCAGTCCCGGGACAGGGGCGAACACTGAAGCTTTCTTT